Below, one T cell receptor beta chain is given with its context. Looked up from germline, CDR1 is MDHEN and CDR2 is SYDVKM. The CDR3 extends over 22 amino acids. After removal of 2 bases from V and 4 bases from J, the junction contained 24 bases not matched to a gene. The data were obtained in a study of T-cell reconstitution after alpha-beta-depleted transplantation in children. Using unique molecular identifiers, the investigators prepared the TCRbeta library. TCRdb used MiXCR to reprocess the PCR reads, holding one entry per CDR3 protein. The sample shows 350,000 to 400,000 distinct CDR3 sequences, 20% of them seen only once.

Sample: PBMCs from the stem cell graft donor, taken from the stem cell graft. The chain carries TRBV28 and TRBJ2-2, with 8 positions matching TRBD2. The source is a human donor who donated a stem cell graft to a child with acute myeloid leukemia. CDR3 in DNA: TGTGCCAGCAGTTTAGCGGATCATTGGTCCCTCTCCCGGGAGGGTTCCACCGGGGAGCTGTTTTTT. Translation: CASSLADHWSLSREGSTGELFF.